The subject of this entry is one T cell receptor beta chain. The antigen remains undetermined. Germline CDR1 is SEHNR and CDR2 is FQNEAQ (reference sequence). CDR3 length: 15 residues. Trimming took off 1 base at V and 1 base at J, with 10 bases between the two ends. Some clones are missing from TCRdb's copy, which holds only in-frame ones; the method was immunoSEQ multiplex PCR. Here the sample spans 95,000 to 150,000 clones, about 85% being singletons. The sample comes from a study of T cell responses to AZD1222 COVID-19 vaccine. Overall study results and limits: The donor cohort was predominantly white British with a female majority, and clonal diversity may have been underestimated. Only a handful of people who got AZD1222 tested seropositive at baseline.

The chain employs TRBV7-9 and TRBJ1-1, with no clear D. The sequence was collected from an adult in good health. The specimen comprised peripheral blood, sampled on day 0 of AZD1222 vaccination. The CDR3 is CASSLVPGENTEAFF. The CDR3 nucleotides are TGTGCCAGCAGCTTAGTTCCAGGCGAGAACACTGAAGCTTTCTTT.